Each of the 19 T cell receptor beta chains below was sequenced from the same sample in a study of T cells in women clearing cervical HPV infection. Only in-frame clones appear in the TCRdb table, and some are missing; sequencing was by immunoSEQ multiplex PCR. The listing records about 37,000 clones. Specimen: blood buffy coat. These receptors all come from a woman between 18 and 69 years old with a cervical HPV16 infection that either progressed to CIN3+ or cleared (not recorded which).

Comments on this clone: The read comes to an end 3 residues before the CDR3 does, leaving the germline J gene to fill in the end. J is TRBJ2-2 and V is TRBV2; D unresolved. Germline CDR1 and CDR2: SNHLY and FYNNEI. CDR3 length: 15 residues. V was pared by 5 bases and J by 4 bases, with 14 bases between. The CDR3 region is CASSYTEGFTGELFF. The CDR3 bases that were read are TGTGCCAGCAGTTACACCGAAGGTTTCACCGGGGAG.

As regards this clone: The observed sequence ends 3 residues before the CDR3 terminus, with the missing tail filled in from the germline J gene. The rearrangement joins TRBV20-1 to TRBJ2-3; 8 bases agree with TRBD2. V lost 0 bases and J lost 5; bases outside the gene matches: 7. The CDR3 extends over 15 amino acids. In germline, CDR1 is DFQATT, CDR2 SNEGSKA (reference sequence). Partial CDR3 DNA: TGCAGTGCTAGAGATGCTTACGGGAGGGGAGATACG. Amino acid sequence: CSARDAYGRGDT. The whole CDR3 is CSARDAYGRGDTQYF.

Details on this clone: The read comes to an end 3 residues before the CDR3 does, leaving the germline J gene to fill in the end. The chain joins TRBV11-3 to TRBJ2-1, with 8 nucleotides matching TRBD2. The CDR3 consists of 14 residues. Germline V gene data show CDR1 as SGHNT and CDR2 as YENEEA. V lost 6 bases, J lost 6 bases, and 7 bases stayed unmatched. The CDR3 reads CASSLIAGSNEQFF. CDR3 DNA, as far as it was read: TGTGCCAGCAGTTTAATAGCGGGGTCCAATGAG.

On this clone: Coverage ceases 3 residues before the CDR3 finishes, and the germline J gene fills in the end. J is TRBJ2-3 and V is TRBV7-2; D unclear. Deletions cut 5 bases from V and 0 bases from J, with 6 bases between. Germline-derived CDR1 and CDR2 are SGHTA and FQGNSA. The CDR3 has 13 amino acids. CDR3 DNA (partial): TGTGCCAGCAGCCCCTATAGCACAGATACG. This codes for CASSPYSTDT. The full CDR3 protein is CASSPYSTDTQYF.

The part of the CDR3 DNA that was read is TGCGCCAGCAGCTTGGTGGGACAGCTAGCCACTGAA. Residues: CASSLVGQLATE. The complete CDR3 protein is CASSLVGQLATEAFF. This chain connects TRBV5-1 to TRBJ1-1, with TRBD1 identical over 7 bases. The read comes to an end 3 residues before the CDR3 does, leaving the germline J gene to fill in the end. The CDR3 loop spans 15 amino acids. V was pared by 0 bases and J by 4 bases, with 6 bases of the junction left unmatched. Germline V gene data show CDR1 as SGHRS and CDR2 as YFSETQ. The variable domain in full, completed from reference TRBV5-1 and TRBJ1-1, reads KAGVTQTPRYLIKTRGQQVTLSCSPISGHRSVSWYQQTPGQGLQFLFEYFSETQRNKGNFPGRFSGRQFSNSRSEMNVSTLELGDSALYLCASSLVGQLATEAFFGQGTRLTVV.

Regarding this clone: The CDR3 extends 3 residues past the end of the read, so its final part is completed from the germline J gene. The chain recombines TRBV6-1 with TRBJ1-3; D remains ambiguous. CDR1 is MNHNS, CDR2 SASEGT, per germline. V was shortened by 3 bases and J by 3 bases, with 12 bases between the two germline ends. This CDR3 contains 15 residues. CDR3 amino acids: CASSDPGESGNTIYF. CDR3 DNA, as far as it was read: TGTGCCAGCAGTGATCCGGGTGAGAGTGGAAACACC.

Points on this clone: The read terminates 3 residues ahead of where the CDR3 ends, so the germline J gene completes it. The chain is built from TRBV2 and TRBJ1-4, with D unresolved. CDR3 size: 13 residues. Germline V gene sequence: CDR1 SNHLY, CDR2 FYNNEI. This CDR3 reads CASSLLQYSPLFF. Partial CDR3 DNA: TGTGCCAGCAGTCTACTACAATATTCACCA.

On this clone itself: Read sequence stops 3 residues before the CDR3 end, and the germline J gene provides the missing end. The chain couples TRBV19 to TRBJ1-2, with a tentative D call TRBD1 (5 bases). The CDR3 spans 15 residues. The V and J ends lost 5 bases and 4 bases respectively, with 17 bases between them. Germline V lookup: CDR1 LNHDA, CDR2 SQIVND (reference sequence). The DNA read from the CDR3 is TGTGCCAGTAGTTTGACAGTCGATATCTTCTATGGC. The encoded protein is CASSLTVDIFYG. The entire CDR3 sequence reads CASSLTVDIFYGYTF.

Points on this clone: The CDR3 is cut off 3 residues early in the read; its end comes from the germline J gene. The rearrangement links TRBV2 to TRBJ1-1, with 11 bases matching TRBD1. CDR3 length equals 17 residues. The junction had 8 bases not matched to a gene; V was cut back by 4 bases and J by 1 base. The germline V gene has CDR1 SNHLY and CDR2 FYNNEI. The DNA read from the CDR3 is TGTGCCAGCAGTGGGCCCTGGGGACAGGGGGAGAACACTGAA. Protein: CASSGPWGQGENTE. The CDR3 reads in full as CASSGPWGQGENTEAFF.

A word on this clone: The read comes to an end 3 residues before the CDR3 does, leaving the germline J gene to fill in the end. The chain couples TRBV7-2 to TRBJ2-3, with a possible D match to TRBD2 (5 bases). This CDR3 comprises 14 residues. CDR1 is SGHTA and CDR2 is FQGNSA in the germline V gene. CDR3 amino acids: CASSTGVGNQAQYF. CDR3 bases read: TGTGCCAGCAGCACCGGGGTTGGCAATCAGGCG.

About this clone itself: The read ends 3 residues early relative to the CDR3; the germline J gene fills the gap. The chain has TRBV6-1 and TRBJ2-5, with 7 nucleotides matching TRBD2. Germline V gene data show CDR1 as MNHNS and CDR2 as SASEGT. The V gene end was trimmed by 1 base and the J gene end by 5 bases; junction bases not matched to a gene: 10. The CDR3 loop spans 16 amino acids. This CDR3 is CASSEVAAGISETQYF. Incomplete CDR3 DNA: TGTGCCAGCAGTGAAGTCGCAGCGGGAATATCTGAGACC.

As for this clone: Read coverage stops 3 residues before the CDR3 terminus; the germline J gene supplies the remainder. The chain uses TRBV19 and TRBJ2-1, with D uncertain. Germline V gene lookup returns CDR1 LNHDA and CDR2 SQIVND (reference sequence). This CDR3 spans 13 amino acids. V lost 2 bases to trimming and J lost 8 bases, with 10 bases between them. The CDR3 sequence is CASSIRLDHEQFF. Partial CDR3 DNA: TGTGCCAGTAGTATACGACTCGACCATGAG.

About this clone: The sequence runs out 3 residues before the end of the CDR3; the remainder is reconstructed from the germline J gene. The rearrangement links TRBV6-1 to TRBJ2-3; possibly TRBD1 for D (5 bases). The V end was cut by 0 bases, the J end by 6 bases, with 13 bases between. There are 15 residues in the CDR3. The germline V gene encodes CDR1 MNHNS and CDR2 SASEGT. The CDR3 sequence is CASSEAPDPGDTQYF. Incomplete CDR3 DNA: TGTGCCAGCAGTGAAGCCCCGGACCCAGGGGATACG.

Comments on this clone: The read ends 3 residues before the CDR3 terminus; that terminus is restored from the germline J gene. The J gene is TRBJ1-2, the V gene TRBV5-6; D ambiguous. The V end lost 0 bases, the J end lost 2 bases, and 5 bases lay between the germline ends. The CDR3 totals 13 residues. CDR1 SGHDT and CDR2 YYEEEE come from the germline V gene. CDR3 sequence reads: CASSLGRNYGYTF. CDR3 bases read: TGTGCCAGCAGCTTGGGCAGGAACTATGGC.

To note about this clone: From the germline J gene comes the end of the CDR3, since the read stops 3 residues before it. Additional DNA sequences in this sample encode the identical CDR3. The chain recombines TRBV19 with TRBJ1-3; D may be TRBD1 (5 bases). The germline V and J ends were trimmed by 3 bases and 0 bases, with 12 bases remaining between them. This CDR3 has 16 residues. Germline V gene data show CDR1 as LNHDA and CDR2 as SQIVND (reference sequence). The CDR3 DNA, read in part, is TGTGCCAGTAGTATCCGACAGCCCAGCTCTGGAAACACC. This encodes CASSIRQPSSGNT. In full, the CDR3 reads CASSIRQPSSGNTIYF.

Comments on this clone: Sequencing ends 3 residues short of the CDR3 end; the germline J gene provides the rest. The rearrangement uses TRBV5-1 and TRBJ2-1; TRBD2 matches at 8 bases. The germline gives CDR1 SGHRS, CDR2 YFSETQ. The V gene end was trimmed by 0 bases and the J gene end by 0 bases; junction bases not matched to a gene: 2. The CDR3 totals 16 residues. The DNA read from the CDR3 is TGCGCCAGCAGCTTGGTCGGGACTAGCTCCTACAATGAG. Its protein is CASSLVGTSSYNE. From start to end, the CDR3 is CASSLVGTSSYNEQFF. Full variable domain (outside the CDR3, taken from reference TRBV5-1 and TRBJ2-1): KAGVTQTPRYLIKTRGQQVTLSCSPISGHRSVSWYQQTPGQGLQFLFEYFSETQRNKGNFPGRFSGRQFSNSRSEMNVSTLELGDSALYLCASSLVGTSSYNEQFFGPGTRLTVL.

As for this clone: The sequence runs out 3 residues before the end of the CDR3; the remainder is reconstructed from the germline J gene. J is TRBJ2-7 and V is TRBV6-2 or TRBV6-3; D is undetermined. Germline-derived CDR1 and CDR2 are MNHEY and SVGEGT. The CDR3 has 12 amino acids. The V gene lost 2 bases and the J gene lost 5 bases, with 7 bases spanning the gap. The CDR3 bases that were read are TGTGCCAGCAGTTACCCTATGAACGAG. Translated: CASSYPMNE. The CDR3 reads in full as CASSYPMNEQYF.

Of note for this clone: The observed sequence ends 3 residues before the CDR3 terminus, with the missing tail filled in from the germline J gene. This rearrangement joins TRBV5-1 to TRBJ2-7; TRBD2 matches at 8 bases. Germline lookup yields CDR1 SGHRS and CDR2 YFSETQ. CDR3 size: 15 residues. Trimming removed 0 bases from V and 2 bases from J; junction bases left unmatched: 4. CDR3 sequence: CASSLGAGEAYEQYF. The CDR3 bases that were read are TGCGCCAGCAGCTTGGGAGCGGGGGAGGCCTACGAG. The full variable domain, with the rest looked up from reference TRBV5-1 and TRBJ2-7, is KAGVTQTPRYLIKTRGQQVTLSCSPISGHRSVSWYQQTPGQGLQFLFEYFSETQRNKGNFPGRFSGRQFSNSRSEMNVSTLELGDSALYLCASSLGAGEAYEQYFGPGTRLTVT.

In regard to this clone: Read data end 3 residues before the CDR3 end; the end is taken from the germline J gene. The V gene is TRBV18, the J gene TRBJ1-1; 7 nucleotides match TRBD1. The CDR3 spans 15 residues. The V gene's germline CDR1 is KGHSH and CDR2 LQKENI. V shed 3 bases, J shed 2 bases, and the junction held 6 bases outside the gene matches. This chain's CDR3 is CASSPGQAINTEAFF. The DNA read from the CDR3 is TGTGCCAGCTCACCTGGACAGGCCATTAACACTGAA. Full variable domain (outside the CDR3, taken from reference TRBV18 and TRBJ1-1): NAGVMQNPRHLVRRRGQEARLRCSPMKGHSHVYWYRQLPEEGLKFMVYLQKENIIDESGMPKERFSAEFPKEGPSILRIQQVVRGDSAAYFCASSPGQAINTEAFFGQGTRLTVV.